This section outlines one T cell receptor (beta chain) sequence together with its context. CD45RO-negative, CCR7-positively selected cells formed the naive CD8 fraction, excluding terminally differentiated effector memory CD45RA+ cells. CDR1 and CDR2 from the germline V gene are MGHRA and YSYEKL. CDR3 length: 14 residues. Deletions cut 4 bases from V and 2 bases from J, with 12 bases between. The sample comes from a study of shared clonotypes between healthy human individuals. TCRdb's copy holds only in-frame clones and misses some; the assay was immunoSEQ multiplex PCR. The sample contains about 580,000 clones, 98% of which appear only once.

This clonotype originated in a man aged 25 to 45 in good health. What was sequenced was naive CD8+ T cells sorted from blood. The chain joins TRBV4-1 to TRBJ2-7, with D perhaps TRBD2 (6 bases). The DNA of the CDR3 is TGCGCCAGCAGCCCGGGGGACCCCCCCTACGAGCAGTACTTC. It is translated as CASSPGDPPYEQYF.